This paragraph covers one TCR beta chain sequence. Produced via immunoSEQ multiplex PCR; TCRdb's table is partial and in-frame only. The sample gives 200,000 or so clones, around 89% of which show up once; 2.5% to 3% is in the top ten. CDR3 length equals 15 residues. The germline V gene encodes CDR1 SGHTA and CDR2 FQGNSA. J was trimmed by 10 bases and V by 2 bases; bases with no gene match: 4. The sample is drawn from a study of blood T cell repertoires in COVID-19. The study drew participants aged about 18 to 95 years from approximately 25 US areas. Recovered participants had two consecutive negative NP/OP PCR tests, healthcare professional clearance, or symptom resolution.

The sample taken for sequencing was PBMCs or T cells enriched from blood (not recorded which). The chain uses TRBV7-2 and TRBJ2-1; 14 bases line up with TRBD2. The TCR was taken from a woman aged 30 to 39 who had recovered from COVID-19. The CDR3 sequence is CASSLPGLAGVEQFF. The CDR3 nucleotides are TGTGCCAGCAGCTTACCGGGACTAGCGGGGGTGGAGCAGTTCTTC.